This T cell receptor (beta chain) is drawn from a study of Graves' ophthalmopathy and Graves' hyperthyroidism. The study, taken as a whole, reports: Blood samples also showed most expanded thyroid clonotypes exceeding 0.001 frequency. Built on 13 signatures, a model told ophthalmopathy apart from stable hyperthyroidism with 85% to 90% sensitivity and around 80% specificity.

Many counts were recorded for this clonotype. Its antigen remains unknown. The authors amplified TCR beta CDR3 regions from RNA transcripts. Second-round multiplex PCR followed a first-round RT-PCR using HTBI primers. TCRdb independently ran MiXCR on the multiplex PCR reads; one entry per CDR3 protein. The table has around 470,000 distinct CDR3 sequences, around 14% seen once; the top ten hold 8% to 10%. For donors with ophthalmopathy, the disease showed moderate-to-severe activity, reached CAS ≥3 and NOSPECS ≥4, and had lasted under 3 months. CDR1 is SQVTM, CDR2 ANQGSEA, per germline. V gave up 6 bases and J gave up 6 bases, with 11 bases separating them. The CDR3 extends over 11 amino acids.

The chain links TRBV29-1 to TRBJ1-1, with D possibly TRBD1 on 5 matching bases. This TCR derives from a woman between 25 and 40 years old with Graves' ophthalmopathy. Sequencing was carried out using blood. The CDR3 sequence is CSVGEGSEAFF. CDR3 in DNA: TGCAGCGTGGGGGAGGGGTCTGAAGCTTTCTTT.